Described below is a single TCR beta chain sequence and its context. The sample belongs to a study of blood T cell repertoires in COVID-19. This CDR3 contains 14 residues. V was clipped by 0 bases and J by 6 bases; unmatched bases: 4. Looked up from germline, CDR1 is MGHRA and CDR2 is YSYEKL. Measured with immunoSEQ multiplex PCR; TCRdb has only the in-frame clones, and not every one. This sample has roughly 360,000 clones, with more than 75% found just once. The TCR originated in a man aged 25-45 years who had recovered from COVID-19. The sample taken for sequencing was PBMCs or T cells enriched from blood (not recorded which). The chain combines TRBV4-1 with TRBJ2-7, with 8 bases lining up with TRBD1. The chain's CDR3 is CASSQETGEREQYF. The DNA of the CDR3 is TGCGCCAGCAGCCAAGAGACAGGGGAGCGCGAGCAGTACTTC.